Below, 19 T cell receptor beta chains from the same sample are listed, as sequenced in a study of blood T cell repertoires in COVID-19. Data came from immunoSEQ multiplex PCR; TCRdb stores just in-frame clones and leaves some out. Altogether 100,000 or so clones are present, 90% to 95% being singletons, with the ten largest covering 3% to 4.5%. Sequenced sample: peripheral blood. The receptors come from a woman aged 50 to 60 in a cohort sampled during active COVID-19.

The chain carries TRBV6-5 and TRBJ2-5; TRBD1 might be the D (6 bases). CDR1 MNHEY and CDR2 SVGAGI come from the germline V gene. The V end lost 6 bases, the J end lost 5 bases, and 16 bases lay between the germline ends. The CDR3 extends over 14 amino acids. The CDR3 region has the DNA TGTGCCAGCAGAAGGGGGTCCGGGTCGGAGACCCAGTACTTC. It is translated as CASRRGSGSETQYF.

This clone showed up just a few times. The chain is built from TRBV7-9 and TRBJ2-7, with D possibly matching TRBD1 (6 bases). V lost 6 bases and J lost 7, with 19 bases in between. The CDR3 is 14 residues long. Germline CDR1 SEHNR, CDR2 FQNEAQ (reference sequence). As DNA, the CDR3 is TGTGCCAGCAGTAAAACAGGGAATCCGGGTGAGCAGTACTTC. This gives the protein CASSKTGNPGEQYF.

The V call is TRBV5-5, the J call TRBJ2-5; 8 nucleotides line up with TRBD2. V lost 4 bases and J lost 1; bases outside the gene matches: 9. The germline CDR1 and CDR2 sequences are SGHKS and YYEKEE (reference sequence). The CDR3 covers 16 residues. The CDR3 spells CASSPRGSGAQETQYF. Written as DNA, the CDR3 is TGTGCCAGCAGCCCCCGGGGTAGCGGGGCCCAAGAGACCCAGTACTTC.

The chain is built from TRBV6-6 and TRBJ1-4; D is possibly TRBD1 (5 bases). Germline CDR1 and CDR2: MNHNY and SVGAGI (reference sequence). V lost 11 bases and J 8 bases, leaving 18 bases between the germline ends. This CDR3 comprises 13 residues. The CDR3 here is CASRRGISEKLFF. CDR3 in DNA: TGTGCCTCTCGGCGGGGGATTAGCGAAAAACTGTTTTTT.

The chain recombines TRBV2 with TRBJ2-1, with D perhaps TRBD2 (6 bases). Trimming took 5 bases from V and 0 from J, leaving 8 bases between them. Germline-derived CDR1 and CDR2 are SNHLY and FYNNEI. The CDR3 has 14 amino acids. Here the CDR3 reads CASSWRDSYNEQFF. CDR3 nucleotides: TGTGCCAGCAGTTGGCGGGACTCCTACAATGAGCAGTTCTTC.

The chain is built from TRBV6-5 and TRBJ2-2; 8 bases match TRBD2. There are 13 residues in the CDR3. Germline V gene data show CDR1 as MNHEY and CDR2 as SVGAGI. V shed 11 bases, J shed 8 bases, and the junction held 10 bases outside the gene matches. CDR3: CAGTGTRTGELFF. CDR3 nucleotides: TGTGCCGGAACCGGGACTAGAACTGGGGAGCTGTTTTTT.

This chain links TRBV5-1 with TRBJ2-5; 8 nucleotides line up with TRBD2. Germline V CDR1 and CDR2: SGHRS, YFSETQ. This CDR3 is 17 amino acids long. V was pared by 3 bases and J by 1 base, with 11 bases of the junction left unmatched. The CDR3 is CASSSLGGAGSQETQYF. CDR3 DNA: TGCGCCAGCAGCTCACTCGGGGGGGCTGGTAGCCAAGAGACCCAGTACTTC. The full variable domain, rest sourced from reference TRBV5-1 and TRBJ2-5, is KAGVTQTPRYLIKTRGQQVTLSCSPISGHRSVSWYQQTPGQGLQFLFEYFSETQRNKGNFPGRFSGRQFSNSRSEMNVSTLELGDSALYLCASSSLGGAGSQETQYFGPGTRLLVL.

This clone has a single count. V is TRBV2 and J is TRBJ2-7; 10 bases align to TRBD1. The germline CDR1 and CDR2 sequences are SNHLY and FYNNEI. J was trimmed by 5 bases and V by 4 bases; bases with no gene match: 5. The CDR3 is 14 amino acids. The CDR3 reads CASSVRDRGDEQYF. Written as DNA, the CDR3 is TGTGCCAGCAGTGTCCGGGACAGGGGCGACGAGCAGTACTTC.

The V gene is TRBV28, the J gene TRBJ1-1; D is unresolved. This CDR3 region has 12 residues. The germline gives CDR1 MDHEN, CDR2 SYDVKM. V was cut by 5 bases and J by 8 bases, with 12 bases left in between. The CDR3 coding sequence is TGTGCCAGCAGTGTTTCTGGGCTCGAAGCTTTCTTT. Translating it yields CASSVSGLEAFF. The variable domain in full, completed from reference TRBV28 and TRBJ1-1, reads DVKVTQSSRYLVKRTGEKVFLECVQDMDHENMFWYRQDPGLGLRLIYFSYDVKMKEKGDIPEGYSVSREKKERFSLILESASTNQTSMYLCASSVSGLEAFFGQGTRLTVV.

This clone has just a few counts. The rearrangement links TRBV19 to TRBJ2-7; 8 bases agree with TRBD1. CDR1 LNHDA and CDR2 SQIVND come from the germline V gene (reference sequence). The CDR3 sequence is 14 residues long. J was trimmed by 5 bases and V by 5 bases; bases with no gene match: 8. CDR3 residues: CASSVRQGRNEQYF. CDR3 bases: TGTGCCAGTAGTGTGAGACAGGGGAGGAACGAGCAGTACTTC.

The chain employs TRBV5-5 and TRBJ2-7, with TRBD1 matching 8 bases. CDR1 SGHKS and CDR2 YYEKEE come from the germline V gene (reference sequence). V shed 0 bases, J shed 4 bases, and the junction held 6 bases outside the gene matches. The CDR3 length is 15 residues. The CDR3 DNA reads TGTGCCAGCAGCTTGGCCGGGACAGGCGATTACGAGCAGTACTTC. It is translated as CASSLAGTGDYEQYF.

The V call is TRBV7-9, the J call TRBJ1-2; perhaps TRBD1 as D (5 bases). The length of the CDR3 is 14 residues. Trimming stripped 0 bases from V and 7 bases from J, with 12 bases between. Germline CDR1 SEHNR, CDR2 FQNEAQ (reference sequence). CDR3 in amino acids: CASSLAGAVGGYTF. Here the CDR3 DNA reads TGTGCCAGCAGCTTAGCTGGGGCAGTAGGTGGCTACACCTTC.

DNA for the CDR3: TGTGCCAGCAGCAGCGGACAGGGCGGGACCTCACCCCTCCACTTT. It specifies CASSSGQGGTSPLHF. The chain recombines TRBV28 with TRBJ1-6; 8 positions agree with TRBD1. The junction had 11 bases not matched to a gene; V was cut back by 6 bases and J by 10 bases. Germline lookup yields CDR1 MDHEN and CDR2 SYDVKM. The CDR3 runs to 15 residues.

The chain recombines TRBV5-1 with TRBJ2-3; TRBD2 matches 14 bases. J was trimmed by 4 bases and V by 4 bases; bases with no gene match: 5. Germline V CDR1 and CDR2: SGHRS, YFSETQ. The CDR3 has 16 amino acids. CDR3 DNA: TGCGCCAGCAGCGTCGGGACTAGCGGGAGCGCAGATACGCAGTATTTT. Translated, it gives CASSVGTSGSADTQYF.

The CDR3 spells CASSLEQGRNGYTF. The DNA of the CDR3 is TGCGCCAGCAGCCTCGAACAGGGGAGGAATGGCTACACCTTC. V gene TRBV5-1 combines with J gene TRBJ1-2; 7 bases map to TRBD1. The CDR3 consists of 14 residues. Germline trimming cut 4 bases from V and 6 bases from J; bases unmatched to any gene: 9. The germline V gene has CDR1 SGHRS and CDR2 YFSETQ.

In this sample, this clone turned up a few times. J is TRBJ2-7 and V is TRBV6-5, with TRBD2 matching over 13 bases. This CDR3 contains 15 residues. Germline CDR1 reads MNHEY; CDR2 reads SVGAGI. V gave up 7 bases and J gave up 4 bases; unmatched junction bases: 7. CDR3 sequence: CASTGTSGAKYEQYF. CDR3 DNA: TGTGCCAGCACCGGGACTAGCGGGGCGAAGTACGAGCAGTACTTC.

The V and J genes are TRBV5-1 and TRBJ2-2; 8 positions agree with TRBD2. Trimming at V came to 1 base and at J to 2 bases, leaving 7 bases not matched to a gene. The length of the CDR3 is 17 residues. CDR1 is SGHRS and CDR2 is YFSETQ in the germline V gene. The DNA for the CDR3 is TGCGCCAGCAGCTTGACCCCGGGAGGGGCCAACACCGGGGAGCTGTTTTTT. Protein product: CASSLTPGGANTGELFF.

V is TRBV4-2 and J is TRBJ2-1; TRBD2 matches at 8 bases. V was clipped by 0 bases and J by 2 bases; unmatched bases: 3. CDR3 length equals 16 residues. The germline CDR1 and CDR2 sequences are LGHNA and YNFKEQ. CDR3 loop: CASSQEGGRTYNEQFF. CDR3 nucleotide sequence: TGTGCCAGCAGCCAAGAAGGCGGGAGGACCTACAATGAGCAGTTCTTC.

CDR3 sequence reads: CASSSLRQGRGEKLFF. The CDR3 DNA reads TGTGCCAGCAGTTCCCTCCGACAGGGGCGAGGGGAAAAACTGTTTTTT. This chain joins TRBV27 and TRBJ1-4; TRBD1 aligns across 8 bases. Unmatched junction bases numbered 12, after V lost 4 bases and J lost 8 bases. Germline-derived CDR1 and CDR2 are MNHEY and SMNVEV (reference sequence). The CDR3 has 16 amino acids.